What follows are 19 T cell receptor beta chains derived from one specimen sequenced in a study of blood T cell repertoires in COVID-19. Sequencing used immunoSEQ multiplex PCR; TCRdb keeps in-frame clones, though not all of them. The sample holds some 260,000 clones, about 88% seen once. Specimen: peripheral blood. The source of these receptors is a woman in her forties who had recovered from COVID-19.

The V and J genes are TRBV2 and TRBJ2-3; 10 nucleotides match TRBD1. V gave up 9 bases and J gave up 5 bases; unmatched junction bases: 8. The germline gives CDR1 SNHLY, CDR2 FYNNEI. The CDR3 has 14 residues. CDR3 residues: CARAGTGAGDTQYF. The DNA for the CDR3 is TGTGCCAGAGCCGGGACAGGGGCCGGAGATACGCAGTATTTT. The whole variable domain, filled in from reference TRBV2 and TRBJ2-3, reads EPEVTQTPSHQVTQMGQEVILRCVPISNHLYFYWYRQILGQKVEFLVSFYNNEISEKSEIFDDQFSVERPDGSNFTLKIRSTKLEDSAMYFCARAGTGAGDTQYFGPGTRLTVL.

The rearrangement joins TRBV27 to TRBJ2-7; possibly TRBD1 for D (5 bases). Trimming shortened V by 4 bases and J by 5 bases, and 15 bases separated the two germline ends. Germline V gene lookup returns CDR1 MNHEY and CDR2 SMNVEV (reference sequence). This CDR3 spans 14 amino acids. CDR3 region: CASSSTAPPNEQYF. The CDR3 DNA follows: TGTGCCAGCAGTTCGACAGCGCCCCCCAACGAGCAGTACTTC.

This sequence joins TRBV7-2 and TRBJ2-1; no definite D call. The V gene's germline CDR1 is SGHTA and CDR2 FQGNSA. Trimming left V 5 bases short and J 6 bases short, with 17 bases between. The CDR3 sequence is 15 residues long. CDR3 DNA sequence: TGTGCCAGCAGCCCCAATGTGGTAACGGGCAATGAGCAGTTCTTC. Translation: CASSPNVVTGNEQFF.

This chain links TRBV30 with TRBJ1-2; the D is unclear. The CDR3 length is 14 residues. V dropped 2 bases and J dropped 4 bases, with 14 bases sitting between them. Germline-derived CDR1 and CDR2 are GTSNPN and SVGIG (reference sequence). CDR3 amino acids: CAWSTRYKAYGYTF. In DNA form, the CDR3 reads TGTGCCTGGAGTACCAGGTATAAGGCCTATGGCTACACCTTC.

The chain recombines TRBV6-5 with TRBJ2-7; 9 nucleotides line up with TRBD2. V lost 2 bases and J lost 1; bases outside the gene matches: 3. This CDR3 region has 15 residues. Germline values: CDR1 MNHEY, CDR2 SVGAGI. CDR3 sequence reads: CASSYASGVSYEQYF. The CDR3 DNA reads as TGTGCCAGCAGTTACGCTAGCGGGGTATCCTACGAGCAGTACTTC.

V is TRBV11-2 and J is TRBJ2-4; 7 bases map to TRBD1. The V gene end was trimmed by 3 bases and the J gene end by 7 bases; junction bases not matched to a gene: 6. Germline V gene sequence: CDR1 SGHAT, CDR2 FQNNGV. The CDR3 totals 14 residues. The CDR3 spells CASSFTTDRNIQYF. The CDR3 DNA reads as TGTGCCAGCAGCTTTACAACGGACAGGAACATTCAGTACTTC.

This clone was found a few times. The J gene is TRBJ2-1, the V gene TRBV25-1; tentative D call: TRBD2 (5 bases). Looked up from germline, CDR1 is MGHDK and CDR2 is SYGVNS. The CDR3 is 14 residues long. V was cut by 4 bases and J by 5 bases, with 12 bases left in between. The CDR3 is CASSGQAGHNEQFF. As DNA, the CDR3 is TGTGCCAGCAGTGGGCAGGCGGGCCACAATGAGCAGTTCTTC.

The CDR3 is CASSAGTGGPVREKLFF. In nucleotides, the CDR3 is TGTGCCAGCAGCGCCGGGACAGGGGGCCCAGTCCGGGAAAAACTGTTTTTT. The chain joins TRBV9 to TRBJ1-4; 12 bases map to TRBD1. Germline loops: CDR1 SGDLS, CDR2 YYNGEE. V lost 3 bases and J lost 8; bases outside the gene matches: 11. The length of the CDR3 is 17 residues.

The rearrangement links TRBV5-5 to TRBJ2-7, with D perhaps matching TRBD2 (5 bases). This CDR3 has 11 residues. Trimming took 10 bases from V and 4 from J, leaving 12 bases between them. Germline V gene data show CDR1 as SGHKS and CDR2 as YYEKEE (reference sequence). The CDR3 region has the DNA TGTGCCTCCCGTACGGGGTACGAGCAGTACTTC. This codes for CASRTGYEQYF.

The rearrangement joins TRBV19 to TRBJ1-1, with 9 nucleotides matching TRBD1. The CDR3 is 14 amino acids. The germline gives CDR1 LNHDA, CDR2 SQIVND (reference sequence). V trimming: 7 bases; J trimming: 1 base; junction bases outside the gene matches: 4. CDR3 DNA: TGTGCCAGTACCGGGACAGGGAGGAACACTGAAGCTTTCTTT. This gives the protein CASTGTGRNTEAFF. Full variable domain (rest looked up from reference TRBV19 and TRBJ1-1): DGGITQSPKYLFRKEGQNVTLSCEQNLNHDAMYWYRQDPGQGLRLIYYSQIVNDFQKGDIAEGYSVSREKKESFPLTVTSAQKNPTAFYLCASTGTGRNTEAFFGQGTRLTVV.

The CDR3 DNA follows: TGTGCCAGCAGGCCCTCCGGGAGGTCGGAGACCCAGTACTTC. It translates to CASRPSGRSETQYF. The gene calls are TRBV6-6 and TRBJ2-5; 7 bases are a match to TRBD2. The germline V gene encodes CDR1 MNHNY and CDR2 SVGAGI (reference sequence). The CDR3 totals 14 residues. V shed 6 bases and J 5 bases; nucleotides not matched to a gene: 9.

The chain uses TRBV7-9 and TRBJ1-3; D remains ambiguous. Germline values: CDR1 SEHNR, CDR2 FQNEAQ (reference sequence). The CDR3 is 18 amino acids. Trimming stripped 5 bases from V and 0 bases from J, with 20 bases between. Here the CDR3 DNA reads TGTGCCAGCAGCCAGATCGTGGTTAGCGGGAGCTCTGGAAACACCATATATTTT. Its translation is CASSQIVVSGSSGNTIYF.

This sequence joins TRBV27 and TRBJ1-3; 11 bases are shared with TRBD1. Germline V gives CDR1 MNHEY, CDR2 SMNVEV (reference sequence). CDR3 length: 17 residues. The trim removed 4 bases at V and 0 bases at J, leaving 5 bases unmatched. The CDR3 loop reads CASSSGTGGASGNTIYF. The CDR3 DNA follows: TGTGCCAGCAGTTCCGGGACAGGGGGTGCCTCTGGAAACACCATATATTTT.

CDR3 amino acids: CASSHASWGGETQYF. CDR3 in DNA: TGTGCCAGCAGTCACGCTTCCTGGGGGGGGGAGACCCAGTACTTC. The rearrangement links TRBV6-5 to TRBJ2-5, with 7 bases fitting TRBD2. Trimming removed 5 bases from V and 5 bases from J; junction bases left unmatched: 11. The CDR3 spans 15 residues. Germline-derived CDR1 and CDR2 are MNHEY and SVGAGI.

The chain carries TRBV27 and TRBJ1-2; D is ambiguous. The germline V gene has CDR1 MNHEY and CDR2 SMNVEV (reference sequence). Trimming shortened V by 8 bases and J by 0 bases, and 13 bases separated the two germline ends. The CDR3 has 14 amino acids. CDR3 in amino acids: CASGRAVANYGYTF. DNA of the CDR3: TGTGCCAGCGGGAGGGCAGTAGCTAACTATGGCTACACCTTC.

CDR3 protein: CAWRYRDLSSYEQYF. The CDR3 nucleotides are TGTGCCTGGAGATACAGGGATCTAAGCTCCTACGAGCAGTACTTC. The chain uses TRBV30 and TRBJ2-7; TRBD1 might be the D (6 bases). Trimming pared 3 bases from V and 0 bases from J, leaving 15 bases between. This CDR3 region has 15 residues. Germline CDR1 is GTSNPN and CDR2 is SVGIG (reference sequence). Filled out from reference TRBV30 and TRBJ2-7, the complete variable domain reads SQTIHQWPATLVQPVGSPLSLECTVEGTSNPNLYWYRQAAGRGLQLLFYSVGIGQISSEVPQNLSASRPQDRQFILSSKKLLLSDSGFYLCAWRYRDLSSYEQYFGPGTRLTVT.

The chain has TRBV6-2 or TRBV6-3 and TRBJ2-2, with 7 nucleotides matching TRBD2. Germline V gene lookup returns CDR1 MNHEY and CDR2 SVGEGT. J gave up 8 bases and V 4 bases, and 13 bases lay outside the gene matches. The CDR3 consists of 16 residues. Here the CDR3 reads CASSSPLALAVGELFF. The CDR3, as DNA: TGTGCCAGCAGTTCCCCCCTGGCCCTAGCGGTGGGGGAGCTGTTTTTT.

The sample holds one count of this clone. This rearrangement joins TRBV7-2 to TRBJ2-7; 7 bases align to TRBD1. The germline gives CDR1 SGHTA, CDR2 FQGNSA. After removal of 3 bases from V and 0 bases from J, the junction contained 2 bases not matched to a gene. The CDR3 runs 14 residues. CDR3: CASSLGQFSYEQYF. The DNA for the CDR3 is TGTGCCAGCAGCTTGGGACAGTTCTCCTACGAGCAGTACTTC. Complete variable domain (other parts from reference TRBV7-2 and TRBJ2-7): GAGVSQSPSNKVTEKGKDVELRCDPISGHTALYWYRQSLGQGLEFLIYFQGNSAPDKSGLPSDRFSAERTGGSVSTLTIQRTQQEDSAVYLCASSLGQFSYEQYFGPGTRLTVT.

This chain joins TRBV21-1 and TRBJ2-4; TRBD2, the table's D call, lacks a check against the DNA. TRBV21-1 constitutes a pseudogene. The CDR3 is 20 residues long. In nucleotides, the CDR3 is TGTGCCAGCAGCAAAGGGGCGTTGACTAGCGGGAGGCGGGCCAAAAACATTCAGTACTTC. Protein product: CASSKGALTSGRRAKNIQYF.